The T cell receptor (beta chain) described here comes from a study of T cell clones after liver transplantation. Only in-frame clones appear in the TCRdb table, and some are missing; sequencing was by immunoSEQ multiplex PCR. The sample holds 50,000 to 55,000 clones, 65% to 80% seen once. The material sequenced was CD4+ T cells from blood, taken approximately 54 months after liver transplant. The TCR comes from a human patient who received a liver transplant. The graft donor may have contributed some T cells.

In DNA, the CDR3 is TGTGCCAGCAGCTTCGTCGGGGGGCAGTTTCCAGATACGCAGTATTTT. Protein product: CASSFVGGQFPDTQYF. V usage is TRBV7-6 and J usage is TRBJ2-3; perhaps TRBD2 as D (7 bases). Germline CDR1 reads SGHVS; CDR2 reads FNYEAQ. The length of the CDR3 is 16 residues. Trimming left V 3 bases short and J 4 bases short, with 17 bases between.